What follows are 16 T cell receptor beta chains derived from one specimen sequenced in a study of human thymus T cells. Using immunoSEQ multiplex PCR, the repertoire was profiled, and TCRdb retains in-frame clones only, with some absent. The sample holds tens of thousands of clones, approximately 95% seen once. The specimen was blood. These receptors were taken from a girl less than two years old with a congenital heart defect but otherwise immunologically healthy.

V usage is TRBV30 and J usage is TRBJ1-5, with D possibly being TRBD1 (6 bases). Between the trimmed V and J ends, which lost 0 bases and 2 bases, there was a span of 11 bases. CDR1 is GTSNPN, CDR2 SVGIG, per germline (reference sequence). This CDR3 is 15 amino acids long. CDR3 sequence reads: CAWSVQGRRNQPQHF. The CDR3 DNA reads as TGTGCCTGGAGTGTACAGGGAAGACGCAATCAGCCCCAGCATTTT.

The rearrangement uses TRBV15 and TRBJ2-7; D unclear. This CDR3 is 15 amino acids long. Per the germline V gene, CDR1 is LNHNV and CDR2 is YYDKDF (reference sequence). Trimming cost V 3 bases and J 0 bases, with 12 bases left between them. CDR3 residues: CATSSLSLDSYEQYF. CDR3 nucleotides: TGTGCCACCAGCAGTCTCTCCCTGGACTCCTACGAGCAGTACTTC.

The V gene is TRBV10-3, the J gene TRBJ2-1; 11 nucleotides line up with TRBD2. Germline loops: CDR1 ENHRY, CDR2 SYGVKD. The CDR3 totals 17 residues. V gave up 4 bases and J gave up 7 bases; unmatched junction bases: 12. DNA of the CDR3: TGTGCCATCAGTGGGAAGATAGCGGGAGGGCTTTTAAATGAGCAGTTCTTC. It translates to CAISGKIAGGLLNEQFF.

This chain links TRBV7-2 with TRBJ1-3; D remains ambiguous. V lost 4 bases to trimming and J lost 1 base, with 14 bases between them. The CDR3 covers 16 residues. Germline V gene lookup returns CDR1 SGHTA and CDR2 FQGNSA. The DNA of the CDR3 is TGTGCCAGCAGCTCGCCTCCAGGTGAATCTGGAAACACCATATATTTT. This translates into CASSSPPGESGNTIYF.

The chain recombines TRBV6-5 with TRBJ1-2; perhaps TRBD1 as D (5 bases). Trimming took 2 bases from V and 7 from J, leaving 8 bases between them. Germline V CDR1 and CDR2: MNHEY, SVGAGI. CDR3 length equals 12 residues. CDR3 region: CASSYGGGGYTF. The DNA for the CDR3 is TGTGCCAGCAGTTACGGGGGTGGTGGCTACACCTTC.

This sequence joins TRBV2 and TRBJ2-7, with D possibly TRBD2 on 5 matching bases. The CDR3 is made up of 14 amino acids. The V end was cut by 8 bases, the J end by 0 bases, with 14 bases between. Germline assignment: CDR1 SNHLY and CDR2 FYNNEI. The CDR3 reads CASWELNASYEQYF. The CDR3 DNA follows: TGTGCCAGCTGGGAGCTTAACGCCTCCTACGAGCAGTACTTC. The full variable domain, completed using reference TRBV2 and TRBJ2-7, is EPEVTQTPSHQVTQMGQEVILRCVPISNHLYFYWYRQILGQKVEFLVSFYNNEISEKSEIFDDQFSVERPDGSNFTLKIRSTKLEDSAMYFCASWELNASYEQYFGPGTRLTVT.

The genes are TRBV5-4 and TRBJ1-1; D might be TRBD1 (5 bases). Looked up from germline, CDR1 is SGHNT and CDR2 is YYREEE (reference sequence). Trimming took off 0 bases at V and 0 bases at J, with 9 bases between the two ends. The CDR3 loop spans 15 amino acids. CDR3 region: CASSLVQAMNTEAFF. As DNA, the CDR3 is TGTGCCAGCAGCTTGGTACAGGCCATGAACACTGAAGCTTTCTTT. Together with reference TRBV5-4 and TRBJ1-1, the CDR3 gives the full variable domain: ETGVTQSPTHLIKTRGQQVTLRCSSQSGHNTVSWYQQALGQGPQFIFQYYREEENGRGNFPPRFSGLQFPNYSSELNVNALELDDSALYLCASSLVQAMNTEAFFGQGTRLTVV.

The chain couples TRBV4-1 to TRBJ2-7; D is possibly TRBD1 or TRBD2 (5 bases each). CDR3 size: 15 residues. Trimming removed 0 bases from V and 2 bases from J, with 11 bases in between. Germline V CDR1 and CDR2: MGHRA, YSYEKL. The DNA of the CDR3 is TGCGCCAGCAGCCAAGATGAGGGACCTCCCTACGAGCAGTACTTC. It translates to CASSQDEGPPYEQYF.

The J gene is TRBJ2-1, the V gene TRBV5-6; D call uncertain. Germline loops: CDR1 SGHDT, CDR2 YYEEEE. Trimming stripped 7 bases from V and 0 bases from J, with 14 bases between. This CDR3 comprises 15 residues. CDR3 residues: CASRNPLSSYNEQFF. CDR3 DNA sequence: TGTGCCAGCCGGAACCCCCTGAGCTCCTACAATGAGCAGTTCTTC.

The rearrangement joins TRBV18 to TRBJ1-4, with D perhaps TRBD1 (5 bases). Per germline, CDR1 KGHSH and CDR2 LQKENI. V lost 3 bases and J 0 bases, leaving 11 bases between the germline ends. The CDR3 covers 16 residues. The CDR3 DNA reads TGTGCCAGCTCACCGAGGGACCTTGCAACTAATGAAAAACTGTTTTTT. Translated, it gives CASSPRDLATNEKLFF.

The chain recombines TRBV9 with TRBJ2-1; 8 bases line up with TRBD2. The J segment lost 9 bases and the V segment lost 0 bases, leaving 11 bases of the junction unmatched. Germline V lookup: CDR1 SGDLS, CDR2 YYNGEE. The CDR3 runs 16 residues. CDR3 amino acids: CASSVAPGTSLAEQFF. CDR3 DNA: TGTGCCAGCAGCGTAGCCCCCGGGACTAGTTTGGCTGAGCAGTTCTTC.

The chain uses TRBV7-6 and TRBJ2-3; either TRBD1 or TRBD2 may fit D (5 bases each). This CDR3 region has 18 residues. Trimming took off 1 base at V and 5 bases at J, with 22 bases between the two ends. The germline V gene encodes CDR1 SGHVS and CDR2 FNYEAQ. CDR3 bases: TGTGCCAGCAGCTTAGTTGCGGTAGCAGGGAGAACCAAAGATACGCAGTATTTT. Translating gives CASSLVAVAGRTKDTQYF.

CDR3 in amino acids: CASTDSTDTQYF. The CDR3 nucleotides read TGTGCCAGCACCGACAGCACAGATACGCAGTATTTT. The chain recombines TRBV6-5 with TRBJ2-3; D remains unclear. Germline V CDR1 and CDR2: MNHEY, SVGAGI. V lost 7 bases and J lost 0, with 5 bases in between. CDR3 size: 12 residues.

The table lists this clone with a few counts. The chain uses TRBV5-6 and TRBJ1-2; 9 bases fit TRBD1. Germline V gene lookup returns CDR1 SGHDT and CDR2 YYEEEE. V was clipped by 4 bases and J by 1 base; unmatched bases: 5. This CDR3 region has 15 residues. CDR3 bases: TGTGCCAGCAGCCCTGGGACAGGGTTTAACTATGGCTACACCTTC. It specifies CASSPGTGFNYGYTF.

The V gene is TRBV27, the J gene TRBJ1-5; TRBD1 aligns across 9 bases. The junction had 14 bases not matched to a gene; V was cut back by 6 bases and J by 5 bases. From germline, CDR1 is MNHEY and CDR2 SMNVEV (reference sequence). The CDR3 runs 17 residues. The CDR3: CASRTTGGEKKYQPQHF. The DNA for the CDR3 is TGTGCCAGCAGGACCACAGGGGGCGAAAAAAAATATCAGCCCCAGCATTTT.

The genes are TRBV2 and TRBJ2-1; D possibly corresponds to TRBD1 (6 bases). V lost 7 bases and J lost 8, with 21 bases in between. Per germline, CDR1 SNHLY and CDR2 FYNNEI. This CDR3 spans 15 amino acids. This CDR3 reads CASNQDSSKGDEQFF. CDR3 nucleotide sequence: TGTGCCAGCAACCAGGACAGTTCGAAGGGCGATGAGCAGTTCTTC.